Given below is one TCR beta chain in context. Cohorts were assigned according to the clinical history that participants reported. The sample belongs to a study of blood T cell repertoires in COVID-19. Study as a whole: Samples representing acute and convalescent COVID-19 were sourced from the United States, Italy and Spain. From T cells, B-cell-depleted T cells, or PBMCs came the material, which was cDNA or gDNA.

V gave up 7 bases and J gave up 0 bases; unmatched junction bases: 12. Germline V gene data show CDR1 as LNHDA and CDR2 as SQIVND (reference sequence). The CDR3 runs 17 residues. Libraries were prepared by immunoSEQ multiplex PCR; TCRdb keeps only in-frame clonotypes and omits some of them. Seen here are 470,000 or so clones, about 85% observed once, and the top ten hold about 2.1%. V and J are TRBV19 and TRBJ1-5; 7 nucleotides line up with TRBD1. The clonotype comes from a woman aged 18-35 years with acute COVID-19. Input material: PBMCs or T cells enriched from blood (not recorded which). CDR3 in DNA: TGTGCCAGTACAGACAGGGTAGGTGGATATAGCAATCAGCCCCAGCATTTT. Amino acid sequence: CASTDRVGGYSNQPQHF. The whole variable domain, filled in from reference TRBV19 and TRBJ1-5, reads DGGITQSPKYLFRKEGQNVTLSCEQNLNHDAMYWYRQDPGQGLRLIYYSQIVNDFQKGDIAEGYSVSREKKESFPLTVTSAQKNPTAFYLCASTDRVGGYSNQPQHFGDGTRLSIL.